This T cell receptor beta chain was identified in a study of T cell responses to AZD1222 COVID-19 vaccine. The table lists this clone with a count of one. Its antigen remains unidentified. Study results and limitations: Spike-specific TCR breadth and depth went up after people got two AZD1222 doses. Females made up more of the donors, who were largely white British, and clonal diversity may have come out too low. Baseline testing showed seropositivity in only a handful of AZD1222 recipients.

Assay: immunoSEQ multiplex PCR; the TCRdb copy retains only in-frame clones and omits some. The repertoire includes some 150,000 clones, approximately 88% of them detected once, and about 3.7% sits in the top ten. This CDR3 contains 14 residues. Germline V gene lookup returns CDR1 MNHEY and CDR2 SVGAGI. Trimming removed 8 bases from V and 0 bases from J, with 11 bases in between. The sequencing used peripheral blood, collected on day 0 of MenACWY control vaccination. This receptor was obtained from an adult in good health. J is TRBJ1-3 and V is TRBV6-5; unclear D gene. The CDR3 DNA is TGTGCCAGCGGGCCGGGTCACTCTGGAAACACCATATATTTT. The encoded protein is CASGPGHSGNTIYF.